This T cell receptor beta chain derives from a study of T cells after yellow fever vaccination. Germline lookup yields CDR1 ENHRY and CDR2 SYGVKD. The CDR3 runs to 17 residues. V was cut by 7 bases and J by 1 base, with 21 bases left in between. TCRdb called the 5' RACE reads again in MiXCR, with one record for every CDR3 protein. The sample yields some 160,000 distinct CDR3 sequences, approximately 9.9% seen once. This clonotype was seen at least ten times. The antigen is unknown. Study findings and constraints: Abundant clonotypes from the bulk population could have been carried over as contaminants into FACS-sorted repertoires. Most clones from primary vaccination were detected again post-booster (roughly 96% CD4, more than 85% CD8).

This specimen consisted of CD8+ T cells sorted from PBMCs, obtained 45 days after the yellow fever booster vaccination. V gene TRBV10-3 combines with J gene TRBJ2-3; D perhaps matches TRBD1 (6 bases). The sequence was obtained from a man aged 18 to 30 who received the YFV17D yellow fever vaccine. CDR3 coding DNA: TGTGCCATCAAAGTGAGTGCAGGGGTTACTCGCACAGATACGCAGTATTTT. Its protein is CAIKVSAGVTRTDTQYF.